This T cell receptor (beta chain) derives from a study of cytomegalovirus exposure and HLA in healthy donors. Looking at the study overall: Sequencing of 150 million to 200 million T cells in an earlier analysis found 100 million to 140 million unique TCR beta sequences.

Comments on this clone: What it recognizes is unknown.

The CDR3 is 16 amino acids. The V gene end was trimmed by 5 bases and the J gene end by 4 bases; junction bases not matched to a gene: 9. CDR1 is SEHNR and CDR2 is FQNEAQ in the germline V gene (reference sequence). General study results and limits: It was reportedly the case that the classifier diagnosed cytomegalovirus status with high specificity and sensitivity.

Vbeta (60) and Jbeta (13) primers were used in the PCR. The protocol was immunoSEQ multiplex PCR, while the TCRdb copy is restricted to in-frame clones and leaves out a portion. The top ten hold about 12% of the sample, which has roughly 160,000 clones, roughly 76% seen once. The sequence came from a woman in her forties or fifties in good health and CMV-seronegative. The sequenced sample consisted of PBMCs. The chain recombines TRBV7-9 with TRBJ1-2; TRBD1 matches 11 bases. In DNA, the CDR3 is TGTGCCAGCAGCCCCACCGGGACAGGGGGAGCCTATGGCTACACCTTC. This gives the protein CASSPTGTGGAYGYTF.